This entry lists 25 T cell receptor beta chains sequenced from one sample in a study of PD-1 blockade in classical Hodgkin lymphoma. Every patient experienced relapse after autologous stem cell transplantation, and brentuximab vedotin exposure varied. The protocol was immunoSEQ multiplex PCR, while the TCRdb copy is restricted to in-frame clones and leaves out a portion. The sample lists 20,000 or so clones, roughly 80% occurring once. Sequenced here: peripheral blood mononuclear cells (PBMCs), sampled at baseline. All receptors derive from a human donor with classical Hodgkin lymphoma.

The CDR3 DNA reads TGTGCCAGCAGCTTAGTGGCACTAGGTTACGAGCAGTACTTC. Translating it yields CASSLVALGYEQYF. The V and J genes are TRBV7-8 and TRBJ2-7, with a tentative D call TRBD2 (5 bases). CDR1 and CDR2 (germline): SGHVS, FQNEAQ. V was shortened by 1 base and J by 4 bases, with 11 bases between the two germline ends. The CDR3 runs to 14 residues.

The chain uses TRBV2 and TRBJ2-3; D is uncertain. V lost 8 bases, J lost 12 bases, and 15 bases lay in between. Germline lookup yields CDR1 SNHLY and CDR2 FYNNEI. The CDR3 is made up of 11 amino acids. The CDR3 spells CASRVSTDQYF. The CDR3 region has the DNA TGTGCCAGCCGTGTCTCGACGGATCAGTATTTT.

This rearrangement joins TRBV9 to TRBJ1-4; TRBD1 matches 11 bases. The V segment lost 3 bases and the J segment 6 bases; nucleotides outside the gene matches: 7. Germline-derived CDR1 and CDR2 are SGDLS and YYNGEE. There are 16 residues in the CDR3. The CDR3 nucleotides are TGTGCCAGCAGCGACGGGACAGGGGGAGGGCATGAAAAACTGTTTTTT. Protein sequence: CASSDGTGGGHEKLFF.

The rearrangement uses TRBV7-2 and TRBJ2-2; D not certain. CDR3 length equals 15 residues. V was clipped by 0 bases and J by 4 bases, with 9 bases between them. CDR1 and CDR2 from the germline V gene are SGHTA and FQGNSA. CDR3 region: CASSLAPWGTGELFF. CDR3 nucleotide sequence: TGTGCCAGCAGCTTAGCCCCCTGGGGCACCGGGGAGCTGTTTTTT.

J is TRBJ2-6 and V is TRBV2; 9 nucleotides match TRBD1. The CDR3 is made up of 16 amino acids. The trim removed 4 bases at V and 3 bases at J, leaving 4 bases unmatched. Germline V CDR1 and CDR2: SNHLY, FYNNEI. As DNA, the CDR3 is TGTGCCAGCAGTGCACAGGGGGCGGGTGGGGCCAACGTCCTGACTTTC. It specifies CASSAQGAGGANVLTF. The full variable domain, rest sourced from reference TRBV2 and TRBJ2-6, is EPEVTQTPSHQVTQMGQEVILRCVPISNHLYFYWYRQILGQKVEFLVSFYNNEISEKSEIFDDQFSVERPDGSNFTLKIRSTKLEDSAMYFCASSAQGAGGANVLTFGAGSRLTVL.

This clone has a handful of counts. The chain employs TRBV19 and TRBJ1-2; the D is unclear. In germline, CDR1 is LNHDA, CDR2 SQIVND (reference sequence). Trimming removed 7 bases from V and 8 bases from J, with 23 bases in between. The CDR3 sequence is 15 residues long. The CDR3 DNA follows: TGTGCCAGTACCCCGAGTCCTCCATCGTCGGGCGGCTACACCTTC. Translation: CASTPSPPSSGGYTF.

By share, this clone ranks as medium-sized (0.01 to 0.1%). This rearrangement joins TRBV28 to TRBJ2-7; D is possibly TRBD1 or TRBD2 (5 bases each). V lost 2 bases to trimming and J lost 5 bases, with 25 bases between them. The CDR3 runs 18 residues. The germline V gene has CDR1 MDHEN and CDR2 SYDVKM. The CDR3 nucleotides are TGTGCCAGCAGTTTAGAGGGGTTGGGGGTGGCATTCAGCGACGAGCAGTACTTC. As protein: CASSLEGLGVAFSDEQYF.

The chain joins TRBV4-2 to TRBJ2-5, with a tentative D call TRBD2 (5 bases). CDR3 length: 14 amino acids. V was clipped by 0 bases and J by 5 bases, with 10 bases between them. CDR1 is LGHNA, CDR2 YNFKEQ, per germline. The CDR3 bases are TGTGCCAGCAGCCAAGATGGTAGCGATGAGACCCAGTACTTC. As protein: CASSQDGSDETQYF.

The chain has TRBV5-5 and TRBJ2-2; D might be TRBD2 (5 bases). V dropped 2 bases and J dropped 2 bases, with 13 bases sitting between them. Germline values: CDR1 SGHKS, CDR2 YYEKEE (reference sequence). The CDR3 has 16 residues. This CDR3 is CASSFYSGQNTGELFF. The CDR3 DNA reads as TGTGCCAGCAGCTTTTACAGCGGCCAAAACACCGGGGAGCTGTTTTTT.

The rearrangement joins TRBV7-6 to TRBJ1-6; 7 bases line up with TRBD1. The CDR3 extends over 15 amino acids. Unmatched junction bases numbered 5, after V lost 3 bases and J lost 6 bases. Per the germline V gene, CDR1 is SGHVS and CDR2 is FNYEAQ. The CDR3 loop reads CASSLGQHLNSPLHF. CDR3 nucleotide sequence: TGTGCCAGCAGCTTGGGACAGCATCTTAATTCACCCCTCCACTTT. Combining the CDR3 with reference TRBV7-6 and TRBJ1-6 gives the whole variable domain GAGVSQSPRYKVTKRGQDVALRCDPISGHVSLYWYRQALGQGPEFLTYFNYEAQQDKSGLPNDRFSAERPEGSISTLTIQRTEQRDSAMYRCASSLGQHLNSPLHFGNGTRLTVT.

This clone has just a few counts. The rearrangement uses TRBV29-1 and TRBJ2-1; no definite D call. The CDR3 spans 14 residues. Germline assignment: CDR1 SQVTM and CDR2 ANQGSEA. V lost 2 bases and J lost 7, with 15 bases in between. The CDR3 DNA reads as TGCAGCGTTGAATCCTACTCGATCCCAAATGAGCAGTTCTTC. Protein: CSVESYSIPNEQFF.

V gene TRBV27 combines with J gene TRBJ2-1; D uncertain. The germline V gene encodes CDR1 MNHEY and CDR2 SMNVEV (reference sequence). There are 13 residues in the CDR3. The V end was cut by 2 bases, the J end by 10 bases, with 12 bases between. As DNA, the CDR3 is TGTGCCAGCAGTTTACCCCCTGGCAACGAGCAGTTCTTC. This sequence encodes CASSLPPGNEQFF.

The V gene is TRBV6-5, the J gene TRBJ1-1, with 7 bases that match TRBD1. Trimming took 5 bases from V and 4 from J; bases not matched to a gene: 4. The germline CDR1 and CDR2 sequences are MNHEY and SVGAGI. The CDR3 runs 13 residues. The CDR3 spells CASSTQGITEAFF. The CDR3 bases are TGTGCCAGCAGTACACAGGGGATCACTGAAGCTTTCTTT.

This clone was found a few times. The chain carries TRBV27 and TRBJ1-5; D call uncertain. Trimming removed 3 bases at V and 1 base at J, with 13 bases between. The CDR3 contains 16 residues. Germline-derived CDR1 and CDR2 are MNHEY and SMNVEV (reference sequence). DNA of the CDR3: TGTGCCAGCAGTTTTACCGGGCTTAGGAGCAATCAGCCCCAGCATTTT. Its translation: CASSFTGLRSNQPQHF.

The rearrangement uses TRBV11-1 and TRBJ2-1, with D perhaps TRBD1 (6 bases). Germline CDR1 SGHAT, CDR2 FQDESV (reference sequence). The CDR3 is made up of 14 amino acids. With 6 bases removed from V and 7 bases from J, the gap between germline ends came to 16 bases. The CDR3 bases are TGTGCCAGCAGTTACGGTCGCGGACAGAATGAGCAGTTCTTC. Its translation: CASSYGRGQNEQFF.

This chain joins TRBV7-2 and TRBJ2-1, with D unclear. The CDR3 sequence is 15 residues long. Germline CDR1 is SGHTA and CDR2 is FQGNSA. The V end lost 1 base, the J end lost 7 bases, and 14 bases lay between the germline ends. The chain's CDR3 is CASSLVAKGRNEQFF. For the CDR3, the DNA is TGTGCCAGCAGCTTAGTGGCGAAAGGACGAAATGAGCAGTTCTTC.

The genes are TRBV5-8 and TRBJ2-7; D perhaps matches TRBD2 (6 bases). Trimming shortened V by 0 bases and J by 2 bases, and 27 bases separated the two germline ends. Germline V gene lookup returns CDR1 SGHTS and CDR2 YDEGEE. The CDR3 loop spans 20 amino acids. CDR3 in DNA: TGTGCCAGCAGCTTGGTAACCCCCAGACTAGATTTATCCGAGGCCTACGAGCAGTACTTC. Amino acids: CASSLVTPRLDLSEAYEQYF.

This clone rates as medium-sized. The V call is TRBV2, the J call TRBJ2-7; 7 bases fit TRBD2. V lost 7 bases to trimming and J lost 4 bases; unmatched junction nucleotides: 13. Per germline, CDR1 SNHLY and CDR2 FYNNEI. CDR3 length: 15 amino acids. The CDR3 nucleotides read TGTGCCAGCATGCTTAGCCTAGCGGAGGGGTACGAGCAGTACTTC. This gives the protein CASMLSLAEGYEQYF. Filled out from reference TRBV2 and TRBJ2-7, the complete variable domain reads EPEVTQTPSHQVTQMGQEVILRCVPISNHLYFYWYRQILGQKVEFLVSFYNNEISEKSEIFDDQFSVERPDGSNFTLKIRSTKLEDSAMYFCASMLSLAEGYEQYFGPGTRLTVT.

By sample fraction, this clone is medium-sized. The rearrangement joins TRBV6-1 to TRBJ1-5, with 9 nucleotides matching TRBD1. Germline V CDR1 and CDR2: MNHNS, SASEGT. The CDR3 runs to 15 residues. Trimming took 5 bases from V and 5 from J; bases not matched to a gene: 7. The CDR3 DNA sequence: TGTGCCAGCAGTTGGACAGGGGCCCTCGATCAGCCCCAGCATTTT. As protein: CASSWTGALDQPQHF.

In its sample, this clone ranks as medium-sized. The genes are TRBV9 and TRBJ1-4, with D possibly TRBD1 on 5 matching bases. Germline V gene lookup returns CDR1 SGDLS and CDR2 YYNGEE. The length of the CDR3 is 14 residues. Trimming shortened V by 0 bases and J by 8 bases, and 11 bases separated the two germline ends. CDR3 coding DNA: TGTGCCAGCAGCGTAGGAGGGGAGGACGAAAAACTGTTTTTT. Its protein product is CASSVGGEDEKLFF. Based on the CDR3 plus reference TRBV9 and TRBJ1-4, the full variable domain is DSGVTQTPKHLITATGQRVTLRCSPRSGDLSVYWYQQSLDQGLQFLIQYYNGEERAKGNILERFSAQQFPDLHSELNLSSLELGDSALYFCASSVGGEDEKLFFGSGTQLSVL.

The rearrangement joins TRBV28 to TRBJ1-3; D unresolved. Trimming stripped 7 bases from V and 2 bases from J, with 12 bases between. The CDR3 covers 14 residues. Looked up from germline, CDR1 is MDHEN and CDR2 is SYDVKM. For the CDR3, the DNA is TGTGCCAGCACCCGACCCTCCCCTGGAAACACCATATATTTT. Its translation is CASTRPSPGNTIYF. Complete variable domain (other parts from reference TRBV28 and TRBJ1-3): DVKVTQSSRYLVKRTGEKVFLECVQDMDHENMFWYRQDPGLGLRLIYFSYDVKMKEKGDIPEGYSVSREKKERFSLILESASTNQTSMYLCASTRPSPGNTIYFGEGSWLTVV.

The chain combines TRBV2 with TRBJ2-3; 11 positions match TRBD2. The CDR3 loop spans 16 amino acids. The germline gives CDR1 SNHLY, CDR2 FYNNEI. V shed 6 bases, J shed 0 bases, and the junction held 5 bases outside the gene matches. Written as DNA, the CDR3 is TGTGCCAGCAGCGCCGGGACTAGCGGTAGCACAGATACGCAGTATTTT. It is translated as CASSAGTSGSTDTQYF.

The chain recombines TRBV2 with TRBJ2-1, with 8 bases lining up with TRBD2. This CDR3 is 15 amino acids long. Germline values: CDR1 SNHLY, CDR2 FYNNEI. V lost 7 bases, J lost 10 bases, and 15 bases stayed unmatched. CDR3 residues: CASTTFGGASEEQFF. Written as DNA, the CDR3 is TGTGCCAGCACCACCTTCGGGGGGGCCTCTGAGGAGCAGTTCTTC.

By sample fraction, this clone is medium-sized (0.01 to 0.1%). This chain joins TRBV19 and TRBJ2-5, with D perhaps given as TRBD1 or TRBD2 (5 bases each). The CDR3 length is 14 residues. Germline assignment: CDR1 LNHDA and CDR2 SQIVND (reference sequence). With 4 bases removed from V and 5 bases from J, the gap between germline ends came to 14 bases. DNA of the CDR3: TGTGCCAGTAGTAGGGGGAGTTCACTGGAGACCCAGTACTTC. As protein: CASSRGSSLETQYF.

This chain uses TRBV15 with TRBJ1-2; a weak D match, TRBD1 (6 bases). This CDR3 contains 14 residues. Germline CDR1 is LNHNV and CDR2 is YYDKDF (reference sequence). V was cut by 3 bases and J by 3 bases, with 11 bases left in between. CDR3 protein: CATSSGQGYYGYTF. The CDR3 nucleotides read TGTGCCACCAGCAGTGGGCAGGGGTACTATGGCTACACCTTC.